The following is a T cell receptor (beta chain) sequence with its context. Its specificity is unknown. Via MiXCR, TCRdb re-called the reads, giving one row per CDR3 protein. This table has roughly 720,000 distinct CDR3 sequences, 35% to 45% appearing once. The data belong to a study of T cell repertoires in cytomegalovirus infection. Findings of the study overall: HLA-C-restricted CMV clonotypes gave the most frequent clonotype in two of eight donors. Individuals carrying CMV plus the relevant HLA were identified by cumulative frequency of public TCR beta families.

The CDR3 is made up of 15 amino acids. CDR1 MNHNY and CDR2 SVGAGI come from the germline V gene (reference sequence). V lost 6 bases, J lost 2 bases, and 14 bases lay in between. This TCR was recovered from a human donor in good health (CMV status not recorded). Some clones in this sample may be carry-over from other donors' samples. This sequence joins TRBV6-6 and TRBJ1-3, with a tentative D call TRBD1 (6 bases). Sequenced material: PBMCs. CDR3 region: CASSLEGVTGNTIYF. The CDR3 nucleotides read TGTGCCAGCAGCCTCGAGGGGGTGACTGGAAACACCATATATTTT.